This TCR beta chain was retrieved from a study of OX40 agonist ivuxolimab in advanced cancers. Overall study: Ivuxolimab, which is an agonistic anti-OX40 (CD134) antibody, was administered to the patients. Patients with prior anti-PD-1, anti-PD-L1 or anti-CTLA-4 therapy were eligible; approximately 40% had some. Study results and limitations: Circulating CD4+ and CD8+ T cells showed clonal expansion by week 6 at 0.1 to 3.0 mg/kg. Antigen specificity remained undetermined for the expanded peripheral T cells.

As for this clone: Its cognate antigen is unknown.

CDR3 length: 15 residues. Per the germline V gene, CDR1 is MNHNY and CDR2 is SVGAGI (reference sequence). V was clipped by 6 bases and J by 7 bases; unmatched bases: 11. The protocol was immunoSEQ multiplex PCR, while the TCRdb copy is restricted to in-frame clones and leaves out a portion. The sample has around 70,000 clones; 84% are singletons. The receptor comes from an adult with an advanced solid tumor such as melanoma, head and neck, liver or kidney cancer. The starting material was CD4+ or CD8+ T cells sorted from blood, obtained in a trial of the OX40 agonist ivuxolimab. The rearrangement uses TRBV6-6 and TRBJ2-1; 8 bases match TRBD1. The CDR3 DNA sequence: TGTGCCAGCAGCATCGGACAGGGCCGTTTAAATGAGCAGTTCTTC. Translation gives CASSIGQGRLNEQFF.